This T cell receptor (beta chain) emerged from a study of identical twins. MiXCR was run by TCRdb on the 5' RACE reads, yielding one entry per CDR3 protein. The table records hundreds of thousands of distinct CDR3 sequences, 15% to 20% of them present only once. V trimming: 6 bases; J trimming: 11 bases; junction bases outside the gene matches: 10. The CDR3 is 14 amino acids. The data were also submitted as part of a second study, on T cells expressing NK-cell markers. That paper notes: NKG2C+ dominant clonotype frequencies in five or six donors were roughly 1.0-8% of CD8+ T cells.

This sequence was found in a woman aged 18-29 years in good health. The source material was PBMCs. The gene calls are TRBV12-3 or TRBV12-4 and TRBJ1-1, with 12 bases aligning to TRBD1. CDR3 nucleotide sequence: TGTGCCAGCAGGTCCCGGGACAGGGGGCTAGGGGCTTTCTTT. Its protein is CASRSRDRGLGAFF.